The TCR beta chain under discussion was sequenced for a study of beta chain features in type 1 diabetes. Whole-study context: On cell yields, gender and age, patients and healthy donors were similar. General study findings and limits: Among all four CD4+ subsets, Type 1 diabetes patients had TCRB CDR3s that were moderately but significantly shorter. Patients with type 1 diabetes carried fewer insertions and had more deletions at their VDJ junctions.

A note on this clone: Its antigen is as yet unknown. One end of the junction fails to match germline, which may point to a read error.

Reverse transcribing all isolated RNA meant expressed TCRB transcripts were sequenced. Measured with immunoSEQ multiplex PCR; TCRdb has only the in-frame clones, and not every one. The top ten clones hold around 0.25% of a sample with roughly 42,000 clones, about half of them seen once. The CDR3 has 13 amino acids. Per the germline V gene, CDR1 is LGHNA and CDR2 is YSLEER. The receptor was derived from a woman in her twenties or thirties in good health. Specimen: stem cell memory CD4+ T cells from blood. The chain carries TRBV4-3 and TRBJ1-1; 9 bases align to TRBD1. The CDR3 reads CASSEDRDRVSFF. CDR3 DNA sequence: TGCGCCAGCAGCGAAGACCGGGACAGGGTTTCTTTCTTT.